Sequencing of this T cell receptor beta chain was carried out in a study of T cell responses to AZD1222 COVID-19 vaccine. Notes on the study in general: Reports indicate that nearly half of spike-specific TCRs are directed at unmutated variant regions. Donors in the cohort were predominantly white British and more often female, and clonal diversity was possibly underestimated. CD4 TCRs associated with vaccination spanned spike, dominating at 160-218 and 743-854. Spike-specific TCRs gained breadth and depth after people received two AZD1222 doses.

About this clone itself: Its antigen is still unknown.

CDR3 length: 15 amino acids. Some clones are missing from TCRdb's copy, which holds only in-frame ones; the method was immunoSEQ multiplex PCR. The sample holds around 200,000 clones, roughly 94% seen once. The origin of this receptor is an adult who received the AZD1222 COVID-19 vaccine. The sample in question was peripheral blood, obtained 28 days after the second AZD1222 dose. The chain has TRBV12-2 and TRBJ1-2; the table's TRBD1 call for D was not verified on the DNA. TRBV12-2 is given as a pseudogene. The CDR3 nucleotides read TGTGCAAGTCGCTTGTTGAAGGGGACAGGGAATGGCTACACCTTC. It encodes CASRLLKGTGNGYTF.